This T cell receptor (beta chain) was recovered during a study of CD8 T cells in ankylosing spondylitis. Study conclusions and caveats: Ankylosing spondylitis blood appeared to be characterized by a TCR beta motif of 7 to 9 highly homologous variants.

This clonotype is termed medium-sized (0.01 to 0.1%). What it binds is unknown. Making the TCR beta libraries involved quantitative 5'-RACE with molecular barcodes. TCRdb re-derived calls from the 5' RACE reads in MiXCR, one entry per CDR3 protein. Found here are some 240,000 distinct CDR3 sequences, around 7.9% of them singletons; the top ten hold 12% to 15%. This CDR3 is built from 15 residues. V was shortened by 4 bases and J by 4 bases, with 17 bases between the two germline ends. Germline V gene lookup returns CDR1 SGDLS and CDR2 YYNGEE. The origin of this receptor is a male donor with ankylosing spondylitis. The material sequenced was blood, either unsorted or a sorted T cell fraction (not recorded which). The V call is TRBV9, the J call TRBJ1-1, with D perhaps TRBD1 (6 bases). This CDR3 is CASSSRQAISTEAFF. CDR3 nucleotides: TGTGCCAGCAGCTCTCGACAGGCTATCTCCACTGAAGCTTTCTTT.